This T cell receptor beta chain was profiled in a study of cytomegalovirus exposure and HLA in healthy donors. Germline V gives CDR1 SGHAT, CDR2 FQNNGV. The V and J ends lost 3 bases and 4 bases, in that order; junction bases with no gene match: 0. CDR3 length: 15 residues. About this clone: Its antigen is still unknown. Within the sample, other DNA sequences also encode this same CDR3.

A multiplex PCR was run with 60 Vbeta primers and 13 Jbeta primers. Using immunoSEQ multiplex PCR, the repertoire was profiled, and TCRdb retains in-frame clones only, with some absent. Of roughly 100,000 clones listed, 81% are singletons. Study findings and constraints: Most TCR sequences were rare, but some public TCRs occurred in many donors. Using a false discovery rate of 0.05, a later analysis showed that some 16,000 TCR beta sequences were associated with HLA alleles. The likely explanation for a cluster of highly shared sequence variants was sequencing artifact.

The clonotype originates from a man aged 40-49 years in good health and CMV-seropositive. Sequenced input: PBMCs. This chain links TRBV11-2 with TRBJ2-1; TRBD2 agrees at 13 bases. CDR3 amino acids: CASSLGLAGYNEQFF. The CDR3 region has the DNA TGTGCCAGCAGCTTGGGACTAGCGGGGTACAATGAGCAGTTCTTC.